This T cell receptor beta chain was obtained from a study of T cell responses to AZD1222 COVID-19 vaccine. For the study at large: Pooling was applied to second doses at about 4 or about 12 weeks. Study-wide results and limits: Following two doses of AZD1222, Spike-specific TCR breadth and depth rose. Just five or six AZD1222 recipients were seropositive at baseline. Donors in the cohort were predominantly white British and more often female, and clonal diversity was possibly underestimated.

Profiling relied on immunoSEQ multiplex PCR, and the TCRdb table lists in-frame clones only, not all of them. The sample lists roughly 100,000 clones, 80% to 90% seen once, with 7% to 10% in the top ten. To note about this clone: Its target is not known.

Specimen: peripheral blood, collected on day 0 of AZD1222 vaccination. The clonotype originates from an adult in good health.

This CDR3 reads CASKGIGNTEAFF. CDR3 nucleotide sequence: TGTGCCAGCAAGGGGATTGGGAACACTGAAGCTTTCTTT. The chain links TRBV5-8 to TRBJ1-1, with TRBD1 as a possible D gene (5 bases). The CDR3 has 13 residues. Germline assignment: CDR1 SGHTS and CDR2 YDEGEE. V was trimmed by 6 bases and J by 1 base, leaving 10 bases between them.